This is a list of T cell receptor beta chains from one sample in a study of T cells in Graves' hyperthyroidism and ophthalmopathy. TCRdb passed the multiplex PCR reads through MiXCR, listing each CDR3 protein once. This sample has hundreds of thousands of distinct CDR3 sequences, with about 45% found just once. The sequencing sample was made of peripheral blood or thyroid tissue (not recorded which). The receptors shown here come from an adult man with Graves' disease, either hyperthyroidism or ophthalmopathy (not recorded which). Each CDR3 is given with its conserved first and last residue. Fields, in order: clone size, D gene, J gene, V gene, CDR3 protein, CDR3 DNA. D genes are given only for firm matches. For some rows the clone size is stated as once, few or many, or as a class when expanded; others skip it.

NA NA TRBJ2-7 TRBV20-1 CSAGPQKSSYEQYF TGCAGTGCCGGGCCACAGAAAAGCTCCTACGAGCAGTACTTC
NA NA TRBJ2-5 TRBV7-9 CASSDRGLRETQYF TGTGCCAGCAGCGACCGGGGGTTGAGGGAGACCCAGTACTTC
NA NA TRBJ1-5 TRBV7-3 CASSPAGRAEETQHF TGTGCCAGCTCACCAGCGGGCCGGGCGGAAGAGACCCAGCATTTT
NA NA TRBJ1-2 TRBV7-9 CASSDSRTAVNYGYTF TGTGCCAGCAGTGATTCCAGGACAGCAGTCAACTATGGCTACACCTTC
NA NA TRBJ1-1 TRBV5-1 CASSIEGPSRAEAFF TGCGCCAGCAGCATCGAGGGACCTTCACGCGCTGAAGCTTTCTTT
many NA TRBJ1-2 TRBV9 CASSVGLAYGYTF TGTGCCAGCAGCGTAGGGTTGGCCTATGGCTACACCTTC
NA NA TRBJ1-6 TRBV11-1 CASSLVGYFRAWSNSPLHF TGTGCCAGCAGCTTAGTCGGGTACTTCAGGGCCTGGTCTAATTCACCCCTCCACTTT
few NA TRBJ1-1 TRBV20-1 CSAKGQNTEAFF TGCAGTGCGAAGGGACAGAACACTGAAGCTTTCTTT
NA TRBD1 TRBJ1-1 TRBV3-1 CASSQELQGSEAFF TGTGCCAGCAGCCAAGAACTACAGGGGTCTGAAGCTTTCTTT
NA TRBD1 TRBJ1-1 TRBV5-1 CASSATGGSTEAFF TGCGCCAGCAGCGCAACAGGGGGCAGTACTGAAGCTTTCTTT
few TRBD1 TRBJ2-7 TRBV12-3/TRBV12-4 CASSLSAQGAYEQYF TGTGCCAGCAGTTTATCGGCGCAGGGGGCTTACGAGCAGTACTTC
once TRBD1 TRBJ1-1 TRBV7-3 CASSLVPGGGEAFF TGTGCCAGCAGCTTAGTCCCAGGGGGCGGTGAAGCTTTCTTT
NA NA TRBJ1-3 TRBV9 CASSVEAGNTIYF TGTGCCAGCAGCGTAGAGGCAGGGAACACCATATATTTT
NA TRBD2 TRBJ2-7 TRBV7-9 CASSSLPGLAGGINEQYF TGTGCCAGCAGCTCATTACCGGGACTAGCGGGGGGCATCAATGAGCAGTACTTC
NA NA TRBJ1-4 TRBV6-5 CASSYSAGTGNEKLFF TGTGCCAGCAGTTACTCAGCAGGGACGGGTAATGAAAAACTGTTTTTT
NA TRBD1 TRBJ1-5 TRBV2 CASSAVSGGGNQPQHF TGTGCCAGCAGCGCCGTCTCAGGGGGGGGCAATCAGCCCCAGCATTTT
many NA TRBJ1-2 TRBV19 CASQGNGYTF TGTGCCAGCCAGGGAAACGGCTACACCTTC
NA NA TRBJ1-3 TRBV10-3 CAIVAGFGNTIYF TGTGCCATCGTTGCAGGGTTTGGAAACACCATATATTTT
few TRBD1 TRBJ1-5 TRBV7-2 CASSWTGAGSNQPQHF TGTGCCAGCAGCTGGACAGGGGCGGGAAGCAATCAGCCCCAGCATTTT
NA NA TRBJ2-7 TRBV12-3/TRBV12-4 CASSLTATYEQYF TGTGCCAGCAGTTTGACGGCGACCTACGAGCAGTACTTC
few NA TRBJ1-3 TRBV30 CAWTRAGNTIYF TGTGCCTGGACGAGGGCTGGAAACACCATATATTTT
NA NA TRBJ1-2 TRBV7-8 CASSSGTSLGYTF TGTGCCAGCAGCTCCGGGACAAGCCTTGGCTACACCTTC
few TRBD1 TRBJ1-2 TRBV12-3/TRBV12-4 CASTLTGPNYGYTF TGTGCCAGCACCTTGACAGGGCCGAACTATGGCTACACCTTC
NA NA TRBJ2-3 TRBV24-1 CATEGRTGSPDTQYF TGTGCCACCGAGGGGAGGACCGGGAGCCCAGATACGCAGTATTTT
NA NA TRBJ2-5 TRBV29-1 CSVEDAKEETQYF TGCAGCGTTGAAGATGCTAAAGAGGAGACCCAGTACTTC
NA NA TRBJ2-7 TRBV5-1 CASSLGQALYSYEQYF TGCGCCAGCAGCTTGGGACAGGCCCTTTACTCCTACGAGCAGTACTTC
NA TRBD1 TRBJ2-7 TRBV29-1 CSGGQGARAGEQYF TGCAGCGGAGGACAGGGGGCTCGGGCCGGGGAGCAGTACTTC
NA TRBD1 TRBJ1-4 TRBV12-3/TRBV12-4 CASTTTGWDEKLFF TGTGCCAGCACCACGACAGGGTGGGATGAAAAACTGTTTTTT
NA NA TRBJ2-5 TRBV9 CASSVNPGPWGQETQYF TGTGCCAGCAGCGTAAACCCCGGGCCCTGGGGGCAAGAGACCCAGTACTTC
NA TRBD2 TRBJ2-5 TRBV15 CATGIDRLAGETQYF TGTGCCACCGGCATAGATAGACTAGCAGGGGAGACCCAGTACTTC
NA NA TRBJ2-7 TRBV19 CASSATGKSSYEQYF TGTGCCAGTAGTGCTACAGGGAAAAGCTCCTACGAGCAGTACTTC
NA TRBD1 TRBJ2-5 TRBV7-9 CASSLARDRVGQETQYF TGTGCCAGCAGCTTAGCCCGGGACAGGGTTGGCCAAGAGACCCAGTACTTC
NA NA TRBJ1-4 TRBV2 CAIYRSTNEKLFF TGTGCCATCTACAGATCAACTAATGAAAAACTGTTTTTT
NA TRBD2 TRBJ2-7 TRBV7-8 CASRSTGTSGEQYF TGTGCCAGCAGGTCAACCGGGACTAGCGGGGAGCAGTACTTC
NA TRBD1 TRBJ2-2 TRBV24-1 CATSAGTGITGELFF TGTGCCACCAGTGCCGGGACAGGAATCACCGGGGAGCTGTTTTTT
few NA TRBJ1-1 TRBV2 CASSLGWGTEAFF TGTGCCAGCAGTCTTGGCTGGGGCACTGAAGCTTTCTTT
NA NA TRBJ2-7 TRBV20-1 CSARDNYFRGYEQYF TGCAGTGCTAGAGACAATTACTTCCGGGGTTACGAGCAGTACTTC
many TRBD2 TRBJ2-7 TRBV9 CASGRTSYEQYF TGTGCCAGCGGACGGACTAGCTACGAGCAGTACTTC
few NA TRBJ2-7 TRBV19 CASSMIDGGYEQYF TGTGCCAGTAGTATGATCGACGGCGGCTACGAGCAGTACTTC
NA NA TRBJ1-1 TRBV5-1 CASSSGWQGNTEAFF TGCGCCAGCAGCTCGGGTTGGCAGGGGAACACTGAAGCTTTCTTT
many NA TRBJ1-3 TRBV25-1 CASRAQGLSGNTIYF TGTGCCAGCAGGGCACAGGGTCTCTCTGGAAACACCATATATTTT
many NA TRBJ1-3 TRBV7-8 CASSLGQGISGNTIYF TGTGCCAGCAGCTTAGGGCAGGGGATCTCTGGAAACACCATATATTTT
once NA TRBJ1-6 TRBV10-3 CAISGGEVQPLHF TGTGCCATCAGTGGCGGGGAAGTCCAGCCCCTCCACTTT
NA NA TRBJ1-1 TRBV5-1 CASSLRQVGTEAFF TGCGCCAGCAGCTTGCGACAGGTGGGGACTGAAGCTTTCTTT
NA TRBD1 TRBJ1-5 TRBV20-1 CSARVVIGTGERGQPQHF TGCAGTGCTAGAGTGGTTATAGGGACAGGGGAGAGGGGTCAGCCCCAGCATTTT
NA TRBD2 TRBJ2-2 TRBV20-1 CSARDNQRGNTGELFF TGCAGTGCTAGAGATAACCAGCGGGGGAACACCGGGGAGCTGTTTTTT
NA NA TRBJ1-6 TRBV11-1 CASSSTYGYINSPLHF TGTGCCAGCAGCTCGACCTATGGCTACATAAATTCACCCCTCCACTTT
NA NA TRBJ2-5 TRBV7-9 CASSIVGQGLGMGQETQYF TGTGCCAGCAGTATAGTGGGCCAGGGCCTGGGTATGGGCCAAGAGACCCAGTACTTC
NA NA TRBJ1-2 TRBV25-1 CARDGTTINYGYTF TGTGCTAGAGATGGAACGACGATCAACTATGGCTACACCTTC
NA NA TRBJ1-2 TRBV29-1 CSSHTRRELRGYGYTF TGCAGCAGTCACACGCGAAGGGAGCTTCGAGGGTATGGCTACACCTTC
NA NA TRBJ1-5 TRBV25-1 CASTLSPHQPQHF TGTGCCAGCACCTTGTCGCCCCATCAGCCCCAGCATTTT
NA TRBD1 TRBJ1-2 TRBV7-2 CASSVVNRGNYGYTF TGTGCCAGCAGCGTTGTTAACAGGGGCAACTATGGCTACACCTTC
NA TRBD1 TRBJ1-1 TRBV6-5 CASRDREEAFF TGTGCCAGCCGGGACAGGGAAGAAGCTTTCTTT
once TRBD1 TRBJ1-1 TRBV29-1 CSVEGFDRATEAFF TGCAGCGTTGAAGGGTTTGACAGGGCCACTGAAGCTTTCTTT
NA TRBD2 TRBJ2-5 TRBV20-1 CSANSPGLAGGSQETQYF TGCAGTGCCAACTCTCCGGGACTAGCGGGAGGGAGCCAAGAGACCCAGTACTTC